This is a list of T cell receptor beta chains from one sample in a study of radiation and T cells in renal cell carcinoma. Profiling relied on immunoSEQ multiplex PCR, and the TCRdb table lists in-frame clones only, not all of them. The sample has some 130,000 clones; approximately 78% are singletons. This specimen consisted of blood, obtained from a patient whose treatment included radiotherapy and nephrectomy. The receptors were sampled from a woman aged 55-70 years with renal cell carcinoma. The CDR3 runs from the conserved cysteine through the conserved F or W. A D gene is named only where the DNA matches it firmly. Size tells how often a clone was seen (once, few, many) or the class of an expanded clone, and some rows leave it out.

. TRBD1 TRBJ2-5 TRBV5-1 TGCGCCAGCAGCTCCACAGGGGGCGGAGAGACCCAGTACTTC CASSSTGGGETQYF
. TRBD1 TRBJ2-5 TRBV27 TGTGCCAGCAGTCCGTCGACAGGGGAAGAGACCCAGTACTTC CASSPSTGEETQYF
. . TRBJ2-4 TRBV6-5 TGTGCCAGCAGTTCCCCCGGGGGTAGGGCCGTTCAGTACTTC CASSSPGGRAVQYF
. . TRBJ2-1 TRBV7-2 TGTGCCAGCAGCTTAGGTGGGACGGCTTACAATGAGCAGTTCTTC CASSLGGTAYNEQFF
. . TRBJ2-2 TRBV5-1 TGCGCCAGCAGCCCCACGGGCACCGGGGAGCTGTTTTTT CASSPTGTGELFF
. . TRBJ1-2 TRBV19 TGTGCCAGCGCACTGACAGGACATAACTATGGCTACACCTTC CASALTGHNYGYTF
few TRBD1 TRBJ2-4 TRBV11-3 TGTGCCAGCAGCTTAGATGGTCGACAGGGAAACATTCAGTACTTC CASSLDGRQGNIQYF
. . TRBJ1-6 TRBV10-2 TGCGCCAGCAGGCCCGGGACAAGCCTTTCACCCCTCCACTTT CASRPGTSLSPLHF
. . TRBJ2-7 TRBV6-1 TGTGCCAGCAGTGTCGGGGGCGGCACCTACGAGCAGTACTTC CASSVGGGTYEQYF
few TRBD2 TRBJ2-7 TRBV11-2 TGTGCCAGCAGCTTAGTGCCCCGGCTCGGAGCGGGGGGCTACGAGCAGTACTTC CASSLVPRLGAGGYEQYF
. TRBD1 TRBJ2-7 TRBV28 TGTGCCAGCAGTTCGTACCGGGACAGGGATTTC CASSSYRDRDF
. . TRBJ2-6 TRBV9 TGTGCCAGCAGCCCCATCGGGGCTCACTCTGGGGCCAACGTCCTGACTTTC CASSPIGAHSGANVLTF
. TRBD1 TRBJ2-7 TRBV19 TGTGCCAGTAGTATATCTCCGACAGGGGCCTTCAACGAGCAGTACTTC CASSISPTGAFNEQYF
. . TRBJ1-5 TRBV2 TGTGCCAGCAGCGCAGACAATCAGCCCCAGCATTTT CASSADNQPQHF
. . TRBJ2-7 TRBV14 TGTGCCAGCAGCTCCGAGAGGCTACGAGGTGTGCAGTACTTC CASSSERLRGVQYF
. TRBD1 TRBJ2-7 TRBV11-1 TGTGCCAGCAGCGGGGACAGGGCGAACGAGCAGTACTTC CASSGDRANEQYF
. . TRBJ2-3 TRBV5-5 TGTGCCAGCAGCCTCCAACCCCTTCAAGAGGGGACGCAGTATTTT CASSLQPLQEGTQYF
few . TRBJ2-7 TRBV5-1 TGCGCCAGCAGCTTGGACAGGGACGAGCAGTACTTC CASSLDRDEQYF
. TRBD1 TRBJ2-7 TRBV6-5 TGTGCCACTAAACAGGGGGCATTGTACGAGCAGTACTTC CATKQGALYEQYF
. . TRBJ2-5 TRBV6-1 TGTGCCAGCAGTGTGGACCTGGGAGAGACCCAGTACTTC CASSVDLGETQYF
. TRBD2 TRBJ2-3 TRBV7-9 TGTGCCAGCAGCTCAAGGACTAGCGGGGGGAAAGATACGCAGTATTTT CASSSRTSGGKDTQYF
few . TRBJ2-6 TRBV15 TGTGCCACCAGCAGAGCGAGGGGAGCCAACGTCCTGACTTTC CATSRARGANVLTF
. . TRBJ2-3 TRBV14 TGTGCCAGCAGCCAAGTGGCAGGTCCGGGGGATACGCAGTATTTT CASSQVAGPGDTQYF
few . TRBJ1-2 TRBV6-1 TGTGCCAGCAGTCACAGGGACGACGGCTACACCTTC CASSHRDDGYTF
. TRBD2 TRBJ2-1 TRBV7-2 TGTGCCAGCAGTGTATTTAGCGGGGGCCCCTACAATGAGCAGTTCTTC CASSVFSGGPYNEQFF
few . TRBJ1-1 TRBV2 TGTGCCAGCAGTGTATTAGGCGGGAACACTGAAGCTTTCTTT CASSVLGGNTEAFF
. . TRBJ2-7 TRBV18 TGTGCCAGCTCACCAGGGACGGCGAACTACCCGTCCTTC CASSPGTANYPSF
. . TRBJ1-2 TRBV28 TGTGCCAGCATCCAGGCGGGCAGGGCGATCGGCTACACCTTC CASIQAGRAIGYTF
. TRBD1 TRBJ2-7 TRBV27 TGTGCCAGCAGTTTATCGGGGCGACAGGGGCAGAACGAGCAGTACTTC CASSLSGRQGQNEQYF
. . TRBJ2-5 TRBV6-1 TGTGCCAGCAGTGAAGTCGGAGGGCAGGAGACCCAGTACTTC CASSEVGGQETQYF
. . TRBJ1-6 TRBV5-4 TGTGCCAGCAGCGTCCGGGGGGTACCCCTCCACTTT CASSVRGVPLHF
. TRBD2 TRBJ2-1 TRBV11-3 TGTGCCAGCAGCTTAGGACCCAGGGCTAGCGGGGGGAATGAGCAGTTCTTC CASSLGPRASGGNEQFF
. TRBD1 TRBJ2-4 TRBV27 TGTGCCAGCAGTTTTGGAACAGGGGGCAAAAACATTCAGTACTTC CASSFGTGGKNIQYF
. . TRBJ2-7 TRBV28 TGTGCCAGCAGTTTTCAGGTAGGGTCCTACGAGCAGTACTTC CASSFQVGSYEQYF
few . TRBJ1-6 TRBV15 TGTGCCACCAGCAGATCCGGGGCAGAGAATTCACCCCTCCACTTT CATSRSGAENSPLHF
. . TRBJ2-2 TRBV9 TGTGCCAGCAGCCGGGAAGCGGGTTCCGGGGAGCTGTTTTTT CASSREAGSGELFF
. . TRBJ1-1 TRBV4-2 TGTGCCAGCAGCTGGAAGGGTGCCACTGAAGCTTTCTTT CASSWKGATEAFF
. . TRBJ1-5 TRBV27 TGTGCCAGCAACCTCTTCTATAGCAATCAGCCCCAGCATTTT CASNLFYSNQPQHF
. . TRBJ2-6 TRBV6-4 TGTGCCAGCAGTGAGGGGGCGAGCTCTGGGGCCAACGTCCTGACTTTC CASSEGASSGANVLTF
. TRBD2 TRBJ2-3 TRBV18 TGTGCCAGCTCACCACGGGGACTAGCGGGAGGTACAGATACGCAGTATTTT CASSPRGLAGGTDTQYF
. . TRBJ1-4 TRBV28 TGTGCCAGCAGTTTCATGGGGGCGGGGGATGAAAAACTGTTTTTT CASSFMGAGDEKLFF
few TRBD1 TRBJ2-5 TRBV2 TGTGCCAGCAGTGATGGCCTGGGACAGGGAAGAGAGACCCAGTACTTC CASSDGLGQGRETQYF